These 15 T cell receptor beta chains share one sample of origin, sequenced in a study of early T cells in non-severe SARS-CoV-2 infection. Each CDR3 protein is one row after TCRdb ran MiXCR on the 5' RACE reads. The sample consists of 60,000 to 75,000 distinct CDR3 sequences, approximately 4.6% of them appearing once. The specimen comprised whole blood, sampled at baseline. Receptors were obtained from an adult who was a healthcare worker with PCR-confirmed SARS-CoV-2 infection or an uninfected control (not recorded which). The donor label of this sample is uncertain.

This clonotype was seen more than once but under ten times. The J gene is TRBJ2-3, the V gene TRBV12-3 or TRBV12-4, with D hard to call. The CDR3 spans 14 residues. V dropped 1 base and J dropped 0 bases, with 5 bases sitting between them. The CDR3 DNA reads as TGTGCCAGCAGTTTAGAGGCTAGCACAGATACGCAGTATTTT. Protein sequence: CASSLEASTDTQYF.

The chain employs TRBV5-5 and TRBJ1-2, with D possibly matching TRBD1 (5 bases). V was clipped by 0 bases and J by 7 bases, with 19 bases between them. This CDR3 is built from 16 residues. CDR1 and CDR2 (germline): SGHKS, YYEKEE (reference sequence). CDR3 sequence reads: CASSLEGCRATLGYTF. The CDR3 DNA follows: TGTGCCAGCAGCTTGGAGGGGTGCAGGGCCACCCTTGGCTACACCTTC.

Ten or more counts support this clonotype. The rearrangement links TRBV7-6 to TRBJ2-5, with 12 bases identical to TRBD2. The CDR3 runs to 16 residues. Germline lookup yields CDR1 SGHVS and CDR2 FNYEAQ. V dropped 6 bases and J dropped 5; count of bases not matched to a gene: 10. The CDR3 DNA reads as TGTGCCAGCAGTTCCAGACTAGCGGGGGTTCAGGAGACCCAGTACTTC. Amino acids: CASSSRLAGVQETQYF.

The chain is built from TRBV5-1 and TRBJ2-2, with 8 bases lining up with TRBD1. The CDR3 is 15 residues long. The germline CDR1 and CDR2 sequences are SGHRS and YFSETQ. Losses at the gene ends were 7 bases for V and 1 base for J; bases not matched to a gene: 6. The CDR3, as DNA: TGCGCCAGCTCTACCGGGACAGGGAACACCGGGGAGCTGTTTTTT. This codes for CASSTGTGNTGELFF.

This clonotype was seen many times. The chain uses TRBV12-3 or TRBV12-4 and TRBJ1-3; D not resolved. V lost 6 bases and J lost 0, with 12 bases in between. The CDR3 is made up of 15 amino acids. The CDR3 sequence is CASSPQQYSGNTIYF. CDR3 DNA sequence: TGTGCCAGCAGCCCTCAGCAGTACTCTGGAAACACCATATATTTT.

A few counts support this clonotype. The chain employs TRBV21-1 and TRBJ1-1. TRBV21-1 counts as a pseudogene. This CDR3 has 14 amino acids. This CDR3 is CASSKQTVNTEAFF. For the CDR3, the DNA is TGTGCCAGCAGCAAACAAACTGTTAACACTGAAGCTTTCTTT.

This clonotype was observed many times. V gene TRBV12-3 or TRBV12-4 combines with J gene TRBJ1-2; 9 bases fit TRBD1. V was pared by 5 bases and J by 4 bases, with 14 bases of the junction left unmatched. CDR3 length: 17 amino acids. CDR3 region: CASSGGTGPGALYGYTF. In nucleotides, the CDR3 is TGTGCCAGCAGTGGGGGGACAGGGCCCGGAGCGCTCTATGGCTACACCTTC.

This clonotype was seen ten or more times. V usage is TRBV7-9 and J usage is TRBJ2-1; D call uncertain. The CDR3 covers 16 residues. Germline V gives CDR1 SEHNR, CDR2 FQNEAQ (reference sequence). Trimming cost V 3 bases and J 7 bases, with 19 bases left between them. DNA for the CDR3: TGTGCCAGCAGCTTCGGAATGACCGCTAAAGTTAATGAGCAGTTCTTC. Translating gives CASSFGMTAKVNEQFF.

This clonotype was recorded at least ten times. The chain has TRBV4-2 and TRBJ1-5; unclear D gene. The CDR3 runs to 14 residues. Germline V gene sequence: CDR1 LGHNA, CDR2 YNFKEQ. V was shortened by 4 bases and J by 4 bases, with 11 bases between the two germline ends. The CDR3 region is CASSPGGGNQPQHF. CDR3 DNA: TGTGCCAGCAGCCCCGGAGGAGGTAATCAGCCCCAGCATTTT.

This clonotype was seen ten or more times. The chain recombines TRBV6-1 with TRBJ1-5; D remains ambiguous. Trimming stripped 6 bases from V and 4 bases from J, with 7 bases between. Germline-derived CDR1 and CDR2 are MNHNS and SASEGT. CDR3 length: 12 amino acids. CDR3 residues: CASREQNQPQHF. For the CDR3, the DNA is TGTGCCAGCAGAGAACAGAATCAGCCCCAGCATTTT.

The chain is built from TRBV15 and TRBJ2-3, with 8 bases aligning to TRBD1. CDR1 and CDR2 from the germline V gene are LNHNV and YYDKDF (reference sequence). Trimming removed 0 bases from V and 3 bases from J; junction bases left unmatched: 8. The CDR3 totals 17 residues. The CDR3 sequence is CATSRDLPGGKTDTQYF. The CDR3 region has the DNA TGTGCCACCAGCAGAGATCTGCCAGGGGGCAAGACAGATACGCAGTATTTT.

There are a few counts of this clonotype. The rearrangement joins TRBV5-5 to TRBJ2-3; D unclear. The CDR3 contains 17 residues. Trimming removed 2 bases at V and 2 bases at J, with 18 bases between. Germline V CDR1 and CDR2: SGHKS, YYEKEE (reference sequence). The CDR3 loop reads CASSFLSSSPNTDTQYF. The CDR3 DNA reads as TGTGCCAGCAGCTTTCTTTCCTCCAGCCCGAACACAGATACGCAGTATTTT.

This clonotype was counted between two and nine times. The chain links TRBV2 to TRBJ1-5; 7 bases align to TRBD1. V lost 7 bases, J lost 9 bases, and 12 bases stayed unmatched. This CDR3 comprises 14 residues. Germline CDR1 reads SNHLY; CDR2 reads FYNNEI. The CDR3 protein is CASTGQALGLPQHF. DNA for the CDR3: TGTGCCAGCACAGGACAGGCCCTTGGTTTGCCCCAGCATTTT.

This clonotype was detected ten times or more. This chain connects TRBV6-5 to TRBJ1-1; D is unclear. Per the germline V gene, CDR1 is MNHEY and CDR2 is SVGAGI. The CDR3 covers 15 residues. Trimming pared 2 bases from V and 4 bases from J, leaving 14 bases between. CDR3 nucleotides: TGTGCCAGCAGTTACGCCGCAGAGGCGGGCACTGAAGCTTTCTTT. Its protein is CASSYAAEAGTEAFF.

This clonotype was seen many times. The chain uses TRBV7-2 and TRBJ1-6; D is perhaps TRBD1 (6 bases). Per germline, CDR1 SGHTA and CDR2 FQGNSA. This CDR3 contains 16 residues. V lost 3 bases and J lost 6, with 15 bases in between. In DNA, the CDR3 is TGTGCCAGCAGCTTTCATAAGGACAGTGGTAATTCACCCCTCCACTTT. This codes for CASSFHKDSGNSPLHF.